Sequencing of this T cell receptor (beta chain) was carried out in a study of pediatric ulcerative colitis. Libraries were prepared by immunoSEQ multiplex PCR; TCRdb keeps only in-frame clonotypes and omits some of them. The sample has 30,000 or so clones, roughly 81% seen once. About this clone itself: Antigen unknown.

Findings and limits, study-wide: Rectal repertoires separated controls, mild-moderate and acute severe colitis. Two patients had blood samples with substantially reduced template counts. Two rectal CDR3 clonotypes occurred in all ulcerative colitis patients.

CDR3 length equals 15 residues. V was pared by 0 bases and J by 4 bases, with 10 bases between. The rectum was sampled with one to two pinch biopsies at colonoscopy. The sequenced sample was gut tissue. The receptor's source is a boy younger than 18 with mild ulcerative colitis. The V gene is TRBV23-1, the J gene TRBJ2-1, with D unresolved. TRBV23-1 is recorded as an ORF, its role being uncertain. The CDR3 spells CASSQSVGSYNEQFF. DNA of the CDR3: TGCGCCAGCAGTCAATCAGTAGGCAGTTACAATGAGCAGTTCTTC.